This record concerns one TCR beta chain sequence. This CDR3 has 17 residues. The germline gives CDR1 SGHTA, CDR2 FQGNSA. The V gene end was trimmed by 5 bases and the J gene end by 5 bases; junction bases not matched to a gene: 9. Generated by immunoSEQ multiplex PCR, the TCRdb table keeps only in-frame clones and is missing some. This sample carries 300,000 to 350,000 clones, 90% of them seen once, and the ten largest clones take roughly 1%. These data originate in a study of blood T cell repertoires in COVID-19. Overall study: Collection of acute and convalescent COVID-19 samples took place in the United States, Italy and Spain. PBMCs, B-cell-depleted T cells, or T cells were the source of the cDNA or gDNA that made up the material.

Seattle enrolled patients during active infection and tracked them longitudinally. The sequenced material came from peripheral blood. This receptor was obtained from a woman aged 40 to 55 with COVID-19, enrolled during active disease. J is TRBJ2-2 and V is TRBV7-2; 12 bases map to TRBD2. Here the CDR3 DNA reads TGTGCCAGCAGCCTGACTAGCGGGAGTTGGAGGACCGGGGAGCTGTTTTTT. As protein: CASSLTSGSWRTGELFF. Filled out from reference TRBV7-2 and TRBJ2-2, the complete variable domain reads GAGVSQSPSNKVTEKGKDVELRCDPISGHTALYWYRQSLGQGLEFLIYFQGNSAPDKSGLPSDRFSAERTGGSVSTLTIQRTQQEDSAVYLCASSLTSGSWRTGELFFGEGSRLTVL.